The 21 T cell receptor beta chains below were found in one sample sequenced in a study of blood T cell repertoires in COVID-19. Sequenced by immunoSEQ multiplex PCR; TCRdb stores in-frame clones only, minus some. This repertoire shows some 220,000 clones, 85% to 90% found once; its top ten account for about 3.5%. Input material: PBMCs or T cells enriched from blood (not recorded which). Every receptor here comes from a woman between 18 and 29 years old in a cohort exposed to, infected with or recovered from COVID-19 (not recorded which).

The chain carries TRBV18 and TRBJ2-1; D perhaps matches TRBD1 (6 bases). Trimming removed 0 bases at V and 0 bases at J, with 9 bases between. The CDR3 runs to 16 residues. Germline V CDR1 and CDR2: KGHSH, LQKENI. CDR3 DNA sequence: TGTGCCAGCTCACCACCGGACAGACTCTCCTACAATGAGCAGTTCTTC. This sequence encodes CASSPPDRLSYNEQFF.

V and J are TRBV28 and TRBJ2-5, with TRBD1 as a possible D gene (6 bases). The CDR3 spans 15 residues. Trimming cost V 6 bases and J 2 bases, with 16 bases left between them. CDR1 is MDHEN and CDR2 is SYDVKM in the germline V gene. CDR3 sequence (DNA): TGTGCCAGCAGCTCCCCTATAACAGGGCAAGAGACCCAGTACTTC. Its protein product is CASSSPITGQETQYF.

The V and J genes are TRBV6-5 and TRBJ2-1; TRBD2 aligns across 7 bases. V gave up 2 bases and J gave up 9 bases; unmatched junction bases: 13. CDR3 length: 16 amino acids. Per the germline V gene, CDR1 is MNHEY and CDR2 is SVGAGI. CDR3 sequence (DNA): TGTGCCAGCAGTTACCCCGTAGCGGGCCCAAGGGGTGAGCAGTTCTTC. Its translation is CASSYPVAGPRGEQFF.

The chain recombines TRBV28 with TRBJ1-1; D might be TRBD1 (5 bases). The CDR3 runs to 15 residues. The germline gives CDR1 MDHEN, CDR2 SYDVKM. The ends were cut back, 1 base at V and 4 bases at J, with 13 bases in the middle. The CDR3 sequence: CASSLYRSQGTEAFF. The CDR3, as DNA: TGTGCCAGCAGTTTATACCGTAGTCAGGGCACTGAAGCTTTCTTT.

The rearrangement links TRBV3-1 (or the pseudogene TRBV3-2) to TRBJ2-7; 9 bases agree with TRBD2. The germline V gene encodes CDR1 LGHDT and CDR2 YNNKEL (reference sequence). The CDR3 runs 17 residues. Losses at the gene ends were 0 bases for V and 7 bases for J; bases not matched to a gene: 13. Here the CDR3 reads CASSQEGLAGTKKEQYF. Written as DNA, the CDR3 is TGTGCCAGCAGCCAAGAGGGGCTAGCGGGGACCAAAAAGGAGCAGTACTTC.

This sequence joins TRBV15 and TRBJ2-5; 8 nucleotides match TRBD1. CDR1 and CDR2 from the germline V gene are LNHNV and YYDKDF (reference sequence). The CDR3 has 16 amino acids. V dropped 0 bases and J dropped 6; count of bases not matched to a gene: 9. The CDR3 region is CATSRDHPGQGQTQYF. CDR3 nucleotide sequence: TGTGCCACCAGCAGAGATCATCCAGGACAGGGACAGACCCAGTACTTC.

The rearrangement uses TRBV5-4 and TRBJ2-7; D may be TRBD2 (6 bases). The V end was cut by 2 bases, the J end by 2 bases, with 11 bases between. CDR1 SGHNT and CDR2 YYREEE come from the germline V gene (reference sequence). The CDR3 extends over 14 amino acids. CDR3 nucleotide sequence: TGTGCCAGCAGCTTATCGGGAGTGGCCTACGAGCAGTACTTC. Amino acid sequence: CASSLSGVAYEQYF.

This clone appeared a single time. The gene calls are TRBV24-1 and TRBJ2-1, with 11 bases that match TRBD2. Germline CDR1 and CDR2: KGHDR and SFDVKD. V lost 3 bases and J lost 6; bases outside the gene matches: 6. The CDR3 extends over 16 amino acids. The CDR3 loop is CATSDTLAGGLNEQFF. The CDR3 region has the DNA TGTGCCACCAGTGATACCTTAGCGGGAGGGCTCAATGAGCAGTTCTTC.

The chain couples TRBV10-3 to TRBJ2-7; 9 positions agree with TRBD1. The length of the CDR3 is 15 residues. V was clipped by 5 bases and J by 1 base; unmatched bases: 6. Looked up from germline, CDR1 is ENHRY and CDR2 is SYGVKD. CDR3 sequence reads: CAISRQGTGSYEQYF. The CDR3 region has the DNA TGTGCCATCAGTAGACAGGGGACAGGGTCCTACGAGCAGTACTTC.

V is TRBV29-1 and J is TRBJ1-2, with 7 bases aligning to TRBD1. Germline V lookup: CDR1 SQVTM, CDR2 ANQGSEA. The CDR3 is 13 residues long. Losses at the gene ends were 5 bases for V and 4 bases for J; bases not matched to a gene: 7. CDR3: CSVSQQGGYGYTF. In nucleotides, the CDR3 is TGCAGCGTTAGCCAGCAGGGGGGCTATGGCTACACCTTC.

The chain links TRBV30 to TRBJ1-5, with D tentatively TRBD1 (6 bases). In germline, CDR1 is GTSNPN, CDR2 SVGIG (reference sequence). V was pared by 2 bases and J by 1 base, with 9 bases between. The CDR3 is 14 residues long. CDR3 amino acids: CAWSPGASNQPQHF. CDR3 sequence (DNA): TGTGCCTGGAGTCCAGGGGCGAGCAATCAGCCCCAGCATTTT.

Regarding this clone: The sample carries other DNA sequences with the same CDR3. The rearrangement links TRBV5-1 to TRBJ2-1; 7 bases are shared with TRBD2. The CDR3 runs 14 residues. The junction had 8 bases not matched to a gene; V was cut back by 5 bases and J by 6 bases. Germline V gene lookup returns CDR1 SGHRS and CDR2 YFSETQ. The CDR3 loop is CASSFGTGGNEQFF. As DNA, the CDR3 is TGCGCCAGCAGTTTCGGTACGGGGGGCAATGAGCAGTTCTTC.

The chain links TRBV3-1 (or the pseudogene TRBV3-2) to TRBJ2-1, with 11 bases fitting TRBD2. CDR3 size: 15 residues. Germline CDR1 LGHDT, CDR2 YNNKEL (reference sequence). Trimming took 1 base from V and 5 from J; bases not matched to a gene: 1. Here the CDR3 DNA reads TGTGCCAGCAGCCAAGTACTAGCGGGAGACAATGAGCAGTTCTTC. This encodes CASSQVLAGDNEQFF.

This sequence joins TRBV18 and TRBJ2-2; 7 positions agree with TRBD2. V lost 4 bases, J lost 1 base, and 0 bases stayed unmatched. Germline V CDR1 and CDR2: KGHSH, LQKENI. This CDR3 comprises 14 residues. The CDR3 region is CASSLAGNTGELFF. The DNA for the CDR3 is TGTGCCAGCTCACTAGCGGGGAACACCGGGGAGCTGTTTTTT.

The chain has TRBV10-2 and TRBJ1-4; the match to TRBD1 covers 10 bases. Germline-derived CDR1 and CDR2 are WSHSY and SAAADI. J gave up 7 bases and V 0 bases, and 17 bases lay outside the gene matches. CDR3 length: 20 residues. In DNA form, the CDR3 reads TGCGCCAGCAGTGAGTCGCTCTCTGGGACAGGGGATCAAAAGTCTGAAAAACTGTTTTTT. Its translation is CASSESLSGTGDQKSEKLFF.

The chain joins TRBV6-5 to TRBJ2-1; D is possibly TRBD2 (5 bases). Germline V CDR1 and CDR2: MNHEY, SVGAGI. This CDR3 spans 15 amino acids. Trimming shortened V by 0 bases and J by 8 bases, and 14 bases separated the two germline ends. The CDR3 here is CASSYSREPWDEQFF. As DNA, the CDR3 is TGTGCCAGCAGTTACTCCCGGGAACCTTGGGATGAGCAGTTCTTC.

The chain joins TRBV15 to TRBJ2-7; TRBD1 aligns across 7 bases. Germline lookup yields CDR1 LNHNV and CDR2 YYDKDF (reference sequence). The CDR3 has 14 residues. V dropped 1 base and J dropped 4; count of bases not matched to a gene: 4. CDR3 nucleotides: TGTGCCACCAGCAGAGGGGGGACAGCATACGAGCAGTACTTC. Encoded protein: CATSRGGTAYEQYF.

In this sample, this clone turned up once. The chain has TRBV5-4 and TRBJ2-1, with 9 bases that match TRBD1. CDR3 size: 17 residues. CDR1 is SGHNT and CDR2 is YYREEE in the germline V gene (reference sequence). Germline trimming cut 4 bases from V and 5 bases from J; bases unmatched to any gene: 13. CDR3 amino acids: CASSQYVGQGWNNEQFF. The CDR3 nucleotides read TGTGCCAGCAGCCAGTACGTCGGACAGGGGTGGAACAATGAGCAGTTCTTC.

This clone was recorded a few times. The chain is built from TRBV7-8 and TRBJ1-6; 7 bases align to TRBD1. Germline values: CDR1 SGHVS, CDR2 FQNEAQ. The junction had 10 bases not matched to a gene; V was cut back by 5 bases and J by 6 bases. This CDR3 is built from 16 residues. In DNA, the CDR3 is TGTGCCAGCAGCGCTAGACAGGGCATCGTTAATTCACCCCTCCACTTT. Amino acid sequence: CASSARQGIVNSPLHF.

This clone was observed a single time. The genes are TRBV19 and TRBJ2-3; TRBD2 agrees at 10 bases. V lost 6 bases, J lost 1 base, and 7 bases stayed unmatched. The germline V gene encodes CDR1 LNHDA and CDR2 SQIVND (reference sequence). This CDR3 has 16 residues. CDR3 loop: CASSTLLAGRTDTQYF. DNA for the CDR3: TGTGCCAGTAGCACCCTACTAGCGGGGCGCACAGATACGCAGTATTTT.

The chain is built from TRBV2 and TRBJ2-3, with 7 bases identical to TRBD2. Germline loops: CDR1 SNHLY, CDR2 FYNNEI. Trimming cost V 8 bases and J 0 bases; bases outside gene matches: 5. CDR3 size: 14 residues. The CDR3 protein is CASRAGSSTDTQYF. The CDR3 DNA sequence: TGTGCCAGCCGAGCGGGGTCTAGCACAGATACGCAGTATTTT.